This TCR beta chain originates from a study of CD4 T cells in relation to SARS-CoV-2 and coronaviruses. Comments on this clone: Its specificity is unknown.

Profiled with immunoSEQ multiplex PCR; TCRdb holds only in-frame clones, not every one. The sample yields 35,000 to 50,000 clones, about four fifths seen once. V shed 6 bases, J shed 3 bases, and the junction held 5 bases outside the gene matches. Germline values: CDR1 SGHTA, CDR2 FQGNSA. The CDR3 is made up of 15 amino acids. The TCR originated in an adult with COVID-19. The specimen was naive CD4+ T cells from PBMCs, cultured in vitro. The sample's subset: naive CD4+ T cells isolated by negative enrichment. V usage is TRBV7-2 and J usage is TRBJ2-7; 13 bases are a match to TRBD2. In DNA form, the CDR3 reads TGTGCCAGCAGGGATGGGACTAGCGGGGACTACGAGCAGTACTTC. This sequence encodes CASRDGTSGDYEQYF. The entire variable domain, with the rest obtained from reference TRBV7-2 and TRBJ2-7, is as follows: GAGVSQSPSNKVTEKGKDVELRCDPISGHTALYWYRQSLGQGLEFLIYFQGNSAPDKSGLPSDRFSAERTGGSVSTLTIQRTQQEDSAVYLCASRDGTSGDYEQYFGPGTRLTVT.